By sample share, the clone carrying this T cell receptor beta chain is medium-sized. These data come from a study of OX40 agonist ivuxolimab in advanced cancers. The junction had 7 bases not matched to a gene; V was cut back by 10 bases and J by 5 bases. Germline V gene lookup returns CDR1 MNHEY and CDR2 SMNVEV (reference sequence). The CDR3 length is 14 residues. Data came from immunoSEQ multiplex PCR; TCRdb stores just in-frame clones and leaves some out. In the table there are 77,000 or so clones, approximately 89% of which are singletons. The source of this sequence is an adult with an advanced solid tumor such as melanoma, head and neck, liver or kidney cancer. The material sequenced was CD4+ or CD8+ T cells sorted from blood, taken in a trial of the OX40 agonist ivuxolimab. This chain links TRBV27 with TRBJ2-2; 10 nucleotides align to TRBD1. The CDR3 sequence: CATLTGGVTGELFF. DNA of the CDR3: TGTGCCACCCTGACAGGGGGCGTGACCGGGGAGCTGTTTTTT.